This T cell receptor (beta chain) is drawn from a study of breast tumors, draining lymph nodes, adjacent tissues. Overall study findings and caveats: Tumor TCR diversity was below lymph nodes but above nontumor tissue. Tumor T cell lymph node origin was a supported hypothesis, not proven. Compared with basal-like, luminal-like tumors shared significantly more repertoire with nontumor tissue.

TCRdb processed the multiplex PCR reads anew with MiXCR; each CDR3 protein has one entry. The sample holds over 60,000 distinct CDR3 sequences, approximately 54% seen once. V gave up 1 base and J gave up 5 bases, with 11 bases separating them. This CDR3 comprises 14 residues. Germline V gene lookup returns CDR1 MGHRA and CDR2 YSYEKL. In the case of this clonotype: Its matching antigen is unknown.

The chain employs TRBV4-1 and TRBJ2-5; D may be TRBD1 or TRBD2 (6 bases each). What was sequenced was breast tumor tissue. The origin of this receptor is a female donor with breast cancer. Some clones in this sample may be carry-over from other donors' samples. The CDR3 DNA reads TGCGCCAGCAGCCAAGCAGGGGCGGGGGAGACCCAGTACTTC. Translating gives CASSQAGAGETQYF.